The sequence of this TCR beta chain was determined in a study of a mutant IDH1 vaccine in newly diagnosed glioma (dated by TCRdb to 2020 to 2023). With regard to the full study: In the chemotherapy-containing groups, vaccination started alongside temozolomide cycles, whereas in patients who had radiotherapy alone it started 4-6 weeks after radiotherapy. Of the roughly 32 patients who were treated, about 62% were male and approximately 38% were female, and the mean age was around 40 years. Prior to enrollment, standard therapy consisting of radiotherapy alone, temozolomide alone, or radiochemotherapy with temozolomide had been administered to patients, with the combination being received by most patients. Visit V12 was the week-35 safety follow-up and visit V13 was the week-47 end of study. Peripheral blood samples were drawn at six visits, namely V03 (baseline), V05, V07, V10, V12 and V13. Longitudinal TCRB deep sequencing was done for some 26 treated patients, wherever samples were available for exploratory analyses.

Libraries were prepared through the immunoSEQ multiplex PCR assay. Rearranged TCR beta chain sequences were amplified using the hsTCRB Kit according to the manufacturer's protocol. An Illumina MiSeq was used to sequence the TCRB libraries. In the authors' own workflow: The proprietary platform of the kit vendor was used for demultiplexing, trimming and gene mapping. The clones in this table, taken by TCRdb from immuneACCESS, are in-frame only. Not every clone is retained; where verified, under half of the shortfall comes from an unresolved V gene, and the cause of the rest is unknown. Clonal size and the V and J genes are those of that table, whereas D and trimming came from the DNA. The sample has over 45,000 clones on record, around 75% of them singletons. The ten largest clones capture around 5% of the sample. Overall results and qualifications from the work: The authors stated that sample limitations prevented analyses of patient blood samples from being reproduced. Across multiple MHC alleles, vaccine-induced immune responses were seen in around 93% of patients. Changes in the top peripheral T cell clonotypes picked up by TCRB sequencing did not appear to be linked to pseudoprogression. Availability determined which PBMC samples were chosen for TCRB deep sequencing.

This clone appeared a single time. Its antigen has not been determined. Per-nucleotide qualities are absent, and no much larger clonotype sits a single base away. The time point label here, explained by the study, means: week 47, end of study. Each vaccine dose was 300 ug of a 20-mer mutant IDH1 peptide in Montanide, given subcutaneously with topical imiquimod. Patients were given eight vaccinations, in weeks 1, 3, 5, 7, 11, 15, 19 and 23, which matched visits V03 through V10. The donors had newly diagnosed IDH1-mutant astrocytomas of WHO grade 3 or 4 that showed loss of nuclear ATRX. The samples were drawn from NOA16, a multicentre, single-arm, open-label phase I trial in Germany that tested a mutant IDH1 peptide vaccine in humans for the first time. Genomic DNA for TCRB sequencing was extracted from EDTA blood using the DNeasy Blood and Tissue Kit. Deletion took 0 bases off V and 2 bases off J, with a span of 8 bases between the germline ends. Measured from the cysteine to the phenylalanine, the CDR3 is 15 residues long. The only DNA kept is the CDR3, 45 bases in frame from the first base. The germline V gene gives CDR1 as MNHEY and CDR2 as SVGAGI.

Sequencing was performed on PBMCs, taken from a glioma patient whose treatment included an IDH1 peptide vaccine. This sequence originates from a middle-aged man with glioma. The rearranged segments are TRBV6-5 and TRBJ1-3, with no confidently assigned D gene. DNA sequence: TGTGCCAGCAGTTACTCGGAGTCACCTGGAAACACCATATATTTT. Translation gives CASSYSESPGNTIYF.